This entry lists 8 T cell receptor beta chains sequenced from one sample in a study of shared clonotypes between healthy human individuals. Naive CD8 cells comprised CD45RO-negative, CCR7-positively selected cells, excluding terminally differentiated effector memory CD45RA+ cells. TCRdb's copy holds only in-frame clones and misses some; the assay was immunoSEQ multiplex PCR. The table includes 2 million or so clones, about 95% detected once. The sample comprised naive CD8+ T cells sorted from blood. These receptor sequences come from a man in his late teens or twenties in good health.

The chain couples TRBV6-5 to TRBJ1-2; possible D gene TRBD1, 5 bases. Germline assignment: CDR1 MNHEY and CDR2 SVGAGI. V dropped 1 base and J dropped 4 bases, with 13 bases sitting between them. CDR3 size: 15 residues. CDR3 protein: CASSYLGPGLYGYTF. CDR3 DNA: TGTGCCAGCAGTTACTTAGGGCCAGGGCTCTATGGCTACACCTTC.

V usage is TRBV27 and J usage is TRBJ2-7; unclear D gene. The ends were cut back, 0 bases at V and 6 bases at J, with 12 bases in the middle. The CDR3 contains 14 residues. Germline loops: CDR1 MNHEY, CDR2 SMNVEV (reference sequence). The CDR3 sequence: CASSLSLLGPEQYF. The DNA for the CDR3 is TGTGCCAGCAGTTTATCCCTCCTCGGCCCCGAGCAGTACTTC.

Points on this clone: One base away lies a much larger clone, so this may be a sequencing read error. The rearrangement joins TRBV11-1 to TRBJ2-7; TRBD1 matches 9 bases. The CDR3 has 13 amino acids. The V and J ends lost 4 bases and 3 bases, in that order; junction bases with no gene match: 1. Germline V CDR1 and CDR2: SGHAT, FQDESV (reference sequence). The CDR3 spells CASSSDRGYEQYF. The DNA for the CDR3 is TGTGCCAGCAGCTCGGACAGGGGCTACGAGCAGTACTTC. Variable domain in full (rest from reference TRBV11-1 and TRBJ2-7): EAEVAQSPRYKITEKSQAVAFWCDPISGHATLYWYRQILGQGPELLVQFQDESVVDDSQLPKDRFSAERLKGVDSTLKIQPAELGDSAMYLCASSSDRGYEQYFGPGTRLTVT.

The chain carries TRBV30 and TRBJ1-1, with D hard to call. Trimming removed 1 base at V and 4 bases at J, with 16 bases between. Germline CDR1 and CDR2: GTSNPN and SVGIG (reference sequence). CDR3 size: 15 residues. The CDR3 DNA reads TGTGCCTGGAGTGCGGTCCTTGGATACAGCACTGAAGCTTTCTTT. It is translated as CAWSAVLGYSTEAFF.

The chain is built from TRBV28 and TRBJ2-7; a weak D match, TRBD2 (5 bases). CDR3 length: 14 amino acids. Germline V gene data show CDR1 as MDHEN and CDR2 as SYDVKM. Trimming left V 2 bases short and J 0 bases short, with 8 bases between. The CDR3 sequence: CASSLRTYSYEQYF. In DNA, the CDR3 is TGTGCCAGCAGTTTAAGGACTTACTCCTACGAGCAGTACTTC.

V gene TRBV6-6 combines with J gene TRBJ2-7; 9 nucleotides line up with TRBD1. CDR3 length: 13 amino acids. Germline V CDR1 and CDR2: MNHNY, SVGAGI (reference sequence). V lost 5 bases and J lost 5; bases outside the gene matches: 4. CDR3 nucleotide sequence: TGTGCCAGCAGTGGGACAGGGATCCACGAGCAGTACTTC. It codes for CASSGTGIHEQYF.

V gene TRBV5-1 combines with J gene TRBJ1-2; D unclear. Deletions cut 2 bases from V and 3 bases from J, with 8 bases between. The CDR3 has 13 residues. The germline CDR1 and CDR2 sequences are SGHRS and YFSETQ. The CDR3 here is CASSFNFDYGYTF. The CDR3 DNA reads TGCGCCAGCAGCTTTAACTTCGACTATGGCTACACCTTC.

This chain uses TRBV4-1 with TRBJ1-1; D is unclear. The CDR3 extends over 14 amino acids. Germline V gene data show CDR1 as MGHRA and CDR2 as YSYEKL. Trimming shortened V by 5 bases and J by 5 bases, and 15 bases separated the two germline ends. The CDR3 DNA reads as TGCGCCAGCAGCGGACTCACTCAGCGGACTGAAGCTTTCTTT. Its protein is CASSGLTQRTEAFF.